Presented here are 12 T cell receptor beta chains from one specimen sequenced in a study of cytomegalovirus exposure and HLA in healthy donors. The study ran its PCR with 60 Vbeta and 13 Jbeta primers. The data were produced by immunoSEQ multiplex PCR, yet TCRdb's version contains in-frame clones alone and is incomplete. Of fewer than 200,000 clones in the sample, over 80% are singletons; the top ten hold 1.6%. The sequenced sample consisted of PBMCs. The receptors originated from a man aged 45-65 years in good health and CMV-seronegative.

The CDR3 DNA reads as TGTGCCAGCAGCCTAAGTCCTTGGAACACCGGGGAGCTGTTTTTT. Encoded protein: CASSLSPWNTGELFF. This rearrangement joins TRBV7-3 to TRBJ2-2; D is undetermined. The CDR3 loop spans 15 amino acids. Trimming took 5 bases from V and 1 from J, leaving 11 bases between them. Per the germline V gene, CDR1 is SGHTA and CDR2 is FQGTGA.

This chain links TRBV9 with TRBJ1-1; no clear D. Trimming pared 1 base from V and 4 bases from J, leaving 8 bases between. CDR1 is SGDLS, CDR2 YYNGEE, per germline. The CDR3 length is 13 residues. The CDR3 nucleotides read TGTGCCAGCAGCGTAACAAGTCGCACTGAAGCTTTCTTT. Translation: CASSVTSRTEAFF.

The genes are TRBV4-3 and TRBJ2-7, with 7 bases fitting TRBD1. The CDR3 consists of 15 residues. Losses at the gene ends were 0 bases for V and 3 bases for J; bases not matched to a gene: 5. The germline V gene has CDR1 LGHNA and CDR2 YSLEER. The CDR3 sequence is CASSQDFRGHYEQYF. The CDR3 DNA sequence: TGCGCCAGCAGCCAAGATTTTAGGGGGCACTACGAGCAGTACTTC.

This clone has only a few counts. The chain is built from TRBV4-1 and TRBJ2-2; D unresolved. The germline CDR1 and CDR2 sequences are MGHRA and YSYEKL. The length of the CDR3 is 14 residues. The V and J ends lost 4 bases and 5 bases respectively, with 11 bases between them. CDR3 residues: CASSPEAGTGELFF. The CDR3 DNA follows: TGCGCCAGCAGCCCCGAGGCCGGGACCGGGGAGCTGTTTTTT.

The V call is TRBV5-4, the J call TRBJ2-5; 9 bases line up with TRBD2. Near its end, the DNA agrees better with TRBJ2-7, so the J call may be wrong. The germline V gene has CDR1 SGHNT and CDR2 YYREEE (reference sequence). The CDR3 consists of 15 residues. This CDR3 reads CASSPTTSGSYEQYF. The CDR3 nucleotides are TGTGCCAGCAGCCCGACGACTAGCGGCTCCTACGAGCAGTACTTC.

This clone has just one count. The chain uses TRBV14 and TRBJ2-1; TRBD2 matches 9 bases. Germline V gene lookup returns CDR1 SGHDN and CDR2 FVKESK. The junction had 2 bases not matched to a gene; V was cut back by 2 bases and J by 9 bases. The CDR3 is 13 residues long. CDR3 amino acids: CASSQLTSGEQFF. The CDR3 DNA follows: TGTGCCAGCAGCCAACTGACTAGCGGTGAGCAGTTCTTC.

This rearrangement joins TRBV5-1 to TRBJ2-7, with TRBD2 matching 11 bases. Germline CDR1 reads SGHRS; CDR2 reads YFSETQ. V lost 4 bases to trimming and J lost 7 bases; unmatched junction nucleotides: 10. The CDR3 sequence is 15 residues long. The CDR3 sequence is CASSANSGRANEQYF. The CDR3 nucleotides read TGCGCCAGCAGCGCCAATAGCGGGAGGGCCAATGAGCAGTACTTC.

V gene TRBV19 combines with J gene TRBJ1-1; TRBD1 agrees at 8 bases. The V and J ends lost 6 bases and 5 bases, in that order; junction bases with no gene match: 8. The CDR3 sequence is 14 residues long. Looked up from germline, CDR1 is LNHDA and CDR2 is SQIVND (reference sequence). CDR3 loop: CASSQTGGRTEAFF. The CDR3 DNA follows: TGTGCCAGTAGCCAAACAGGGGGTCGGACTGAAGCTTTCTTT. Drawing the rest from reference TRBV19 and TRBJ1-1, the complete variable domain is DGGITQSPKYLFRKEGQNVTLSCEQNLNHDAMYWYRQDPGQGLRLIYYSQIVNDFQKGDIAEGYSVSREKKESFPLTVTSAQKNPTAFYLCASSQTGGRTEAFFGQGTRLTVV.

The rearrangement joins TRBV28 to TRBJ1-2; D is uncertain. The germline V gene has CDR1 MDHEN and CDR2 SYDVKM. This CDR3 spans 14 amino acids. The V and J ends lost 3 bases and 2 bases respectively, with 10 bases between them. Here the CDR3 DNA reads TGTGCCAGCAGTTTCTTGGGCCCCAACTATGGCTACACCTTC. Its translation is CASSFLGPNYGYTF.

This clone has just one count. CDR3 sequence reads: CASSPAAGGSSYNEQFF. CDR3 DNA: TGTGCCAGCAGCCCCGCCGCCGGGGGAAGCTCCTACAATGAGCAGTTCTTC. The chain carries TRBV9 and TRBJ2-1; tentative D call: TRBD2 (6 bases). Trimming shortened V by 4 bases and J by 0 bases, and 17 bases separated the two germline ends. Germline V lookup: CDR1 SGDLS, CDR2 YYNGEE. The CDR3 has 17 residues.

This sequence joins TRBV2 and TRBJ1-1; possible D gene TRBD1, 5 bases. The CDR3 is 17 amino acids. V was pared by 6 bases and J by 4 bases, with 24 bases between. Germline lookup yields CDR1 SNHLY and CDR2 FYNNEI. The chain's CDR3 is CASRREKIIRAATEAFF. The CDR3 DNA sequence: TGTGCCAGCAGAAGAGAGAAGATCATCAGGGCTGCCACTGAAGCTTTCTTT.

The gene calls are TRBV5-1 and TRBJ1-1; TRBD1 is a possible D gene (5 bases). Trimming cost V 9 bases and J 0 bases, with 12 bases left between them. Germline V lookup: CDR1 SGHRS, CDR2 YFSETQ. The CDR3 extends over 13 amino acids. The CDR3 DNA sequence: TGCGCCACCCGGACAAGGCTGAACACTGAAGCTTTCTTT. It yields the protein CATRTRLNTEAFF.